This T cell receptor beta chain was identified during a study of T cells in Graves' hyperthyroidism and ophthalmopathy. The germline CDR1 and CDR2 sequences are MDHEN and SYDVKM. The CDR3 has 13 amino acids. V lost 4 bases to trimming and J lost 4 bases, with 9 bases between them. Template material for amplifying TCR beta CDR3 regions consisted of RNA transcripts. The HTBI primer set was used in a first-round RT-PCR of the TCR CDR3. Using its own MiXCR run on the multiplex PCR reads, TCRdb lists one record per CDR3 protein. Of around 200,000 distinct CDR3 sequences in the sample, about a sixth were seen once. Thyroid ultrasound and orbital computed tomography, with clinical symptoms and serum thyroxine and TRAb, informed diagnoses.

This chain links TRBV28 with TRBJ2-3; D gene unclear. The receptor was isolated from a man aged 40-49 years with Graves' hyperthyroidism. Material for sequencing was blood. For the CDR3, the DNA is TGTGCCAGCAGTTCCCTGACACCAGATACGCAGTATTTT. As protein: CASSSLTPDTQYF.